The 32 T cell receptor beta chains below were found in one sample sequenced in a study of blood T cells in healthy people across ages. Primed by a sample-barcoded 5' primer and a J-beta primer mix, a second PCR proceeded for about 6 to 12 cycles. MiXCR, applied by TCRdb to the 5' RACE reads, yields one record per CDR3 protein. The repertoire holds about 760,000 distinct CDR3 sequences, with about 25% as singletons. The data were also submitted as part of a second study, on T cells of mothers and their children.

The source material was blood. Source of these receptors: a boy aged 5 to 17 in good health.

This clonotype came up a few times. The gene calls are TRBV6-5 and TRBJ2-1; a possible D gene is TRBD1 (5 bases). This CDR3 spans 15 amino acids. The germline CDR1 and CDR2 sequences are MNHEY and SVGAGI. Trimming shortened V by 6 bases and J by 8 bases, and 20 bases separated the two germline ends. CDR3: CASRPGWVWFDEQFF. The CDR3 nucleotides read TGTGCCAGCAGGCCAGGGTGGGTTTGGTTCGATGAGCAGTTCTTC.

The chain combines TRBV27 with TRBJ1-5; TRBD1 matches 9 bases. CDR1 and CDR2 (germline): MNHEY, SMNVEV (reference sequence). V was pared by 6 bases and J by 1 base, with 4 bases of the junction left unmatched. This CDR3 is built from 15 residues. CDR3 DNA sequence: TGTGCCAGCAGCCCCGGGACAGGGAGCAATCAGCCCCAGCATTTT. Its translation is CASSPGTGSNQPQHF.

V and J are TRBV7-9 and TRBJ2-1, with TRBD2 matching over 12 bases. The CDR3 totals 17 residues. Per the germline V gene, CDR1 is SEHNR and CDR2 is FQNEAQ (reference sequence). V was pared by 6 bases and J by 5 bases, with 11 bases of the junction left unmatched. CDR3 region: CASSYLETSGGHNEQFF. The CDR3 DNA sequence: TGTGCCAGCAGTTACCTCGAGACTAGCGGGGGTCACAATGAGCAGTTCTTC. Based on the CDR3 plus reference TRBV7-9 and TRBJ2-1, the full variable domain is DTGVSQNPRHKITKRGQNVTFRCDPISEHNRLYWYRQTLGQGPEFLTYFQNEAQLEKSRLLSDRFSAERPKGSFSTLEIQRTEQGDSAMYLCASSYLETSGGHNEQFFGPGTRLTVL.

This clonotype was detected a few times. The J gene is TRBJ2-5, the V gene TRBV3-1; TRBD2 matches at 13 bases. Germline CDR1 is LGHDT and CDR2 is YNNKEL (reference sequence). With V trimmed by 0 bases and J by 5 bases, 9 bases remained unmatched. The CDR3 is made up of 18 amino acids. The CDR3 protein is CASSQEGLAGIAAETQYF. The DNA of the CDR3 is TGTGCCAGCAGCCAAGAGGGACTAGCGGGAATCGCGGCGGAGACCCAGTACTTC.

This chain links TRBV25-1 with TRBJ1-4, with D uncertain. Germline CDR1 is MGHDK and CDR2 is SYGVNS. With 1 base removed from V and 7 bases from J, the gap between germline ends came to 13 bases. The CDR3 loop spans 15 amino acids. In nucleotides, the CDR3 is TGTGCCAGCAGTGAATTCAGAAGGGCTACTGAAAAACTGTTTTTT. This gives the protein CASSEFRRATEKLFF.

The rearrangement joins TRBV20-1 to TRBJ2-7; TRBD2 agrees at 9 bases. This CDR3 spans 14 amino acids. From germline, CDR1 is DFQATT and CDR2 SNEGSKA (reference sequence). Trimming took 5 bases from V and 0 from J; bases not matched to a gene: 5. The CDR3 spells CSALSGGSSYEQYF. The CDR3 DNA is TGCAGTGCTCTTAGCGGGGGCAGCTCCTACGAGCAGTACTTC.

This clonotype was seen at least ten times. The rearrangement joins TRBV3-1 to TRBJ1-2, with unresolved D. This CDR3 region has 13 residues. Trimming left V 4 bases short and J 6 bases short, with 12 bases between. Germline V CDR1 and CDR2: LGHDT, YNNKEL (reference sequence). CDR3 amino acids: CASSPRTGDGYTF. CDR3 in DNA: TGTGCCAGCAGCCCCCGCACGGGAGATGGCTACACCTTC. Complete variable domain (other parts from reference TRBV3-1 and TRBJ1-2): DTAVSQTPKYLVTQMGNDKSIKCEQNLGHDTMYWYKQDSKKFLKIMFSYNNKELIINETVPNRFSPKSPDKAHLNLHINSLELGDSAVYFCASSPRTGDGYTFGSGTRLTVV.

V usage is TRBV11-2 and J usage is TRBJ1-1, with D unresolved. Trimming took 2 bases from V and 11 from J, leaving 6 bases between them. The CDR3 has 10 amino acids. From germline, CDR1 is SGHAT and CDR2 FQNNGV. This CDR3 reads CASSLIWAFF. The CDR3 nucleotides are TGTGCCAGCAGCTTAATATGGGCTTTCTTT.

The J gene is TRBJ2-7, the V gene TRBV12-3 or TRBV12-4; 10 bases map to TRBD2. Trimming removed 5 bases from V and 3 bases from J; junction bases left unmatched: 13. This CDR3 has 17 amino acids. As DNA, the CDR3 is TGTGCCAGCAGTCCCCCGTTTGTAGCGGGGGGAGGCTACGAGCAGTACTTC. Translation gives CASSPPFVAGGGYEQYF.

The chain recombines TRBV6-5 with TRBJ2-2; no clear D. Trimming took 2 bases from V and 7 from J, leaving 8 bases between them. Germline loops: CDR1 MNHEY, CDR2 SVGAGI. There are 13 residues in the CDR3. CDR3 sequence: CASSYRVDGELFF. For the CDR3, the DNA is TGTGCCAGCAGTTACAGGGTGGACGGGGAGCTGTTTTTT.

This clonotype occurred a few times. The chain joins TRBV4-2 to TRBJ2-5; no clear D. CDR1 and CDR2 from the germline V gene are LGHNA and YNFKEQ. V was clipped by 1 base and J by 2 bases, with 8 bases between them. This CDR3 has 14 residues. Here the CDR3 DNA reads TGTGCCAGCAGCCAAGTCAGTCCTCAAGAGACCCAGTACTTC. It specifies CASSQVSPQETQYF.

The J gene is TRBJ2-1, the V gene TRBV6-2 or TRBV6-3, with D tentatively TRBD2 (5 bases). The end of the DNA aligns better with TRBJ2-7, so the J call may be wrong. The CDR3 covers 15 residues. The V gene's germline CDR1 is MNHEY and CDR2 SVGEGT. Here the CDR3 reads CASSYFGGAPNEQYF. In nucleotides, the CDR3 is TGTGCCAGCAGTTATTTTGGAGGTGCACCTAACGAGCAGTACTTC.

Only a few counts were recorded for this clonotype. The CDR3 spells CSAGAGTSGETQYF. DNA for the CDR3: TGCAGTGCCGGGGCGGGGACTAGCGGGGAGACCCAGTACTTC. This rearrangement joins TRBV20-1 to TRBJ2-5; 12 nucleotides agree with TRBD2. The germline V gene encodes CDR1 DFQATT and CDR2 SNEGSKA (reference sequence). V was pared by 6 bases and J by 5 bases, with 7 bases of the junction left unmatched. The CDR3 is 14 residues long.

CDR3 region: CASRPNTLVVGETQYF. In nucleotides, the CDR3 is TGTGCCAGCAGGCCGAACACACTAGTTGTTGGGGAGACCCAGTACTTC. The rearrangement links TRBV6-1 to TRBJ2-5, with a possible D match to TRBD2 (5 bases). V was pared by 6 bases and J by 5 bases, with 22 bases between. The V gene's germline CDR1 is MNHNS and CDR2 SASEGT. The CDR3 has 16 amino acids.

V and J are TRBV7-3 and TRBJ2-1; TRBD1 agrees at 8 bases. The germline CDR1 and CDR2 sequences are SGHTA and FQGTGA. The junction had 6 bases not matched to a gene; V was cut back by 3 bases and J by 5 bases. The CDR3 has 15 residues. CDR3 DNA: TGTGCCAGCAGCTTCAGACAGGGGTCGGACAATGAGCAGTTCTTC. Translating gives CASSFRQGSDNEQFF.

The chain combines TRBV29-1 with TRBJ2-5; D call uncertain. The J call may be incorrect, as the DNA end agrees better with TRBJ2-7. This CDR3 region has 12 residues. CDR1 is SQVTM and CDR2 is ANQGSEA in the germline V gene. The CDR3 loop reads CSVEVSGYEQYF. The DNA of the CDR3 is TGCAGCGTTGAAGTCTCAGGCTACGAGCAGTACTTC.

This clonotype was found a few times. The chain carries TRBV15 and TRBJ2-5, with D possibly TRBD2 on 5 matching bases. This CDR3 comprises 8 residues. The ends were cut back, 6 bases at V and 12 bases at J, with 5 bases in the middle. CDR1 is LNHNV and CDR2 is YYDKDF in the germline V gene (reference sequence). CDR3 DNA sequence: TGTGCCACCAGAGCGGAGTACTTC. Its translation: CATRAEYF.

This clonotype was counted between two and nine times. The V and J genes are TRBV5-6 and TRBJ2-7, with D possibly matching TRBD2 (6 bases). This CDR3 has 12 residues. CDR1 and CDR2 from the germline V gene are SGHDT and YYEEEE. Trimming removed 4 bases from V and 10 bases from J, with 15 bases in between. The CDR3 DNA is TGTGCCAGCAGCGGCGGTGGCGGGATACAGTACTTC. This sequence encodes CASSGGGGIQYF.

Details on this clonotype: The junction does not match germline at one end; this may be a read error. This sequence joins TRBV7-6 and TRBJ2-1; 10 nucleotides match TRBD2. This CDR3 region has 13 residues. Per the germline V gene, CDR1 is SGHVS and CDR2 is FNYEAQ. CDR3 DNA sequence: TGTGCTAGCAGCCAGCGGGAGGGCAATGAGCAGTTCTTC. Translation gives CASSQREGNEQFF.

The rearrangement uses TRBV13 and TRBJ1-6; no definite D call. Germline V gene data show CDR1 as PRHDT and CDR2 as FYEKMQ (reference sequence). This CDR3 spans 13 amino acids. V gave up 5 bases and J gave up 11 bases, with 13 bases separating them. The CDR3 region is CASSPGSGPPLHF. Here the CDR3 DNA reads TGTGCCAGCAGCCCGGGATCTGGACCACCCCTCCACTTT.

The chain carries TRBV20-1 and TRBJ1-2; 9 nucleotides agree with TRBD1. The germline V gene encodes CDR1 DFQATT and CDR2 SNEGSKA (reference sequence). Trimming took 3 bases from V and 3 from J; bases not matched to a gene: 8. This CDR3 region has 15 residues. The CDR3 bases are TGCAGTGCTAGTATCCGGGACAGGGTCGACTATGGCTACACCTTC. Amino acids: CSASIRDRVDYGYTF.

This clonotype appeared a few times. This chain joins TRBV9 and TRBJ2-7, with 7 bases matching TRBD2. This CDR3 is 14 amino acids long. Germline V gives CDR1 SGDLS, CDR2 YYNGEE. Losses at the gene ends were 2 bases for V and 2 bases for J; bases not matched to a gene: 4. In nucleotides, the CDR3 is TGTGCCAGCAGCGTCGGCGGGAGAGCCTACGAGCAGTACTTC. It specifies CASSVGGRAYEQYF.

This clonotype was counted between two and nine times. The chain has TRBV12-3 or TRBV12-4 and TRBJ2-1; D uncertain. The V and J ends lost 4 bases and 4 bases respectively, with 14 bases between them. CDR3 length: 15 amino acids. The CDR3 loop reads CASSSVDTGYNEQFF. CDR3 in DNA: TGTGCCAGCAGTTCGGTGGATACGGGTTACAATGAGCAGTTCTTC.

In its sample, this clonotype was seen a few times. The rearrangement uses TRBV20-1 and TRBJ2-1, with D possibly TRBD2 on 5 matching bases. The tail of the sequence fits TRBJ2-7 better, so the J call may be wrong. CDR1 is DFQATT, CDR2 SNEGSKA, per germline (reference sequence). CDR3 length: 15 residues. The CDR3 here is CSARSRTSSGYEQYF. The CDR3 nucleotides read TGCAGTGCTAGGTCTCGGACTTCCTCAGGTTACGAGCAGTACTTC.

DNA of the CDR3: TGCAGTGCACCCACAGCGGGCCACCCCTCCTACGAGCAGTACTTC. This codes for CSAPTAGHPSYEQYF. This chain connects TRBV20-1 to TRBJ2-5, with D tentatively TRBD2 (6 bases). Gene TRBJ2-7 matches the end of the DNA better, so the J call may be wrong. In germline, CDR1 is DFQATT, CDR2 SNEGSKA (reference sequence). The CDR3 is 15 amino acids.

The chain is built from TRBV10-3 and TRBJ2-6; D is perhaps TRBD2 (6 bases). Trimming removed 0 bases from V and 0 bases from J, with 9 bases in between. Germline CDR1 reads ENHRY; CDR2 reads SYGVKD. The CDR3 contains 17 residues. The CDR3 DNA sequence: TGTGCCATCAGTGAGTCGGGAGGTAACTCTGGGGCCAACGTCCTGACTTTC. Protein product: CAISESGGNSGANVLTF.

The rearrangement uses TRBV20-1 and TRBJ2-7; 7 nucleotides agree with TRBD2. This CDR3 contains 12 residues. Germline lookup yields CDR1 DFQATT and CDR2 SNEGSKA (reference sequence). The V segment lost 8 bases and the J segment 6 bases; nucleotides outside the gene matches: 10. CDR3 nucleotide sequence: TGCAGTCCAATCCTTCCGGGGGGCGAGCAGTACTTC. This translates into CSPILPGGEQYF.

This clonotype was counted a few times. The rearrangement joins TRBV7-9 to TRBJ2-5; no definite D call. Germline CDR1 and CDR2: SEHNR and FQNEAQ (reference sequence). The CDR3 runs 16 residues. The V end lost 5 bases, the J end lost 0 bases, and 16 bases lay between the germline ends. The CDR3 loop reads CASSALPRLDQETQYF. The DNA for the CDR3 is TGTGCCAGCAGCGCTTTACCCCGGCTAGACCAAGAGACCCAGTACTTC.

The chain combines TRBV19 with TRBJ2-2; the D is unclear. Trimming took 3 bases from V and 0 from J, leaving 5 bases between them. The germline V gene has CDR1 LNHDA and CDR2 SQIVND (reference sequence). The length of the CDR3 is 14 residues. The CDR3 here is CASSMQANTGELFF. CDR3 sequence (DNA): TGTGCCAGTAGTATGCAGGCGAACACCGGGGAGCTGTTTTTT.

The V gene is TRBV7-9, the J gene TRBJ2-3; tentatively, D is TRBD1 (5 bases). The CDR3 extends over 13 amino acids. Germline lookup yields CDR1 SEHNR and CDR2 FQNEAQ (reference sequence). Trimming left V 5 bases short and J 4 bases short, with 10 bases between. CDR3 protein: CASSQGLPDTQYF. CDR3 DNA: TGTGCCAGCAGCCAGGGCTTGCCAGATACGCAGTATTTT.

The chain's CDR3 is CASSFPSGGWETQYF. The CDR3 nucleotides are TGTGCCAGCAGCTTTCCTAGCGGGGGGTGGGAGACCCAGTACTTC. The chain carries TRBV7-2 and TRBJ2-5, with 11 nucleotides matching TRBD2. The CDR3 consists of 15 residues. Germline-derived CDR1 and CDR2 are SGHTA and FQGNSA. V gave up 3 bases and J gave up 5 bases; unmatched junction bases: 5.

This clonotype was detected only a few times. A much larger clone lies a single base off, so this may be a read error. The CDR3: CSASGISYEQYF. DNA of the CDR3: TGCAGTGCTAGCGGGATCTCCTACGAGCAGTACTTC. The rearrangement joins TRBV20-1 to TRBJ2-5; D is possibly TRBD2 (5 bases). The DNA matches TRBJ2-7 better at its end, which makes the J call doubtful. Germline values: CDR1 DFQATT, CDR2 SNEGSKA (reference sequence). CDR3 size: 12 residues.